Listed below are T cell receptor beta chains from one sample, sequenced in a study of T cell changes during pregnancy in multiple sclerosis. The assay was immunoSEQ multiplex PCR, and TCRdb's table has in-frame clones only and misses some. In the table there are 38,000 or so clones, around nine tenths of which are singletons. Sequencing was performed on CD4+ T cells from peripheral blood mononuclear cells, taken in the second trimester of pregnancy. The receptor source for this set is a female donor in good health, enrolled as a control in a pregnancy study. CDR3s include the opening cysteine and the closing phenylalanine or tryptophan. A D gene is named only where the DNA matches it firmly. Size is omitted from some rows. Given values are once, few, many or a class for expanded clones.

v_gene	j_gene	abundance	d_gene	CDR3nt	CDR3aa
TRBV4-1	TRBJ2-4	once	TRBD2	TGCGCCAGCAGCCAAGTAGCGGGGGGCTCCGCCAAAAACATTCAGTACTTC	CASSQVAGGSAKNIQYF
TRBV7-2	TRBJ2-4	.	.	TGTGCCAGCAGCTCCGGTCACATTCAGTACTTC	CASSSGHIQYF
TRBV20-1	TRBJ1-1	.	.	TGCAGTGCTAGTCAGGGGCGTGAAGCTTTCTTT	CSASQGREAFF
TRBV15	TRBJ2-3	.	.	TGTGCCACCAGGCCAGGGCTTAGCACAGATACGCAGTATTTT	CATRPGLSTDTQYF
TRBV4-2	TRBJ1-2	.	TRBD1	TGTGCCAGCAGCCACGCTGACGGACAGGGAGGCAACTATGGCTACACCTTC	CASSHADGQGGNYGYTF
TRBV11-3	TRBJ2-7	.	TRBD1	TGTGCCAGCAGCTTTGGGACAGGGTACGAGCAGTACTTC	CASSFGTGYEQYF
TRBV9	TRBJ2-5	.	.	TGTGCCAGCAGCGTAGGTAGGAGTGGGGCGGAGACCCAGTACTTC	CASSVGRSGAETQYF
TRBV14	TRBJ2-4	.	.	TGTGCCAGCAGCCAAGAGGGGGCAGCCAAAAACATTCAGTACTTC	CASSQEGAAKNIQYF
TRBV5-6	TRBJ1-2	.	.	TGTGCCAGCAGTCGCGCGACAGCCAACTATGGCTACACCTTC	CASSRATANYGYTF
TRBV7-2	TRBJ2-1	.	TRBD2	TGTGCCAGCAGCATATCGACTAGCGGGGGGGCAAAGGCGCAGTTCTTC	CASSISTSGGAKAQFF
TRBV5-1	TRBJ2-5	once	.	TGCGCCAGCAGCTTCGGACTACAAGAGACCCAGTACTTC	CASSFGLQETQYF